This record covers a single TCR beta chain. This entry comes from a study of untreated major depressive disorder. Libraries were prepared by immunoSEQ multiplex PCR; TCRdb keeps only in-frame clonotypes and omits some of them. This table holds about 21,000 clones, roughly nine tenths found once. The CDR3 covers 15 residues. The donors were all European-descended. The TCR originated in a woman in her thirties or forties in good health. Sequencing used CD4+ T cells from PBMCs. V is TRBV12-2 and J is TRBJ2-7. TRBV12-2 is a known pseudogene. The CDR3 region is CASRFQTGPFYEQYF. In DNA form, the CDR3 reads TGTGCAAGTCGCTTCCAGACTGGACCCTTCTACGAGCAGTACTTC.